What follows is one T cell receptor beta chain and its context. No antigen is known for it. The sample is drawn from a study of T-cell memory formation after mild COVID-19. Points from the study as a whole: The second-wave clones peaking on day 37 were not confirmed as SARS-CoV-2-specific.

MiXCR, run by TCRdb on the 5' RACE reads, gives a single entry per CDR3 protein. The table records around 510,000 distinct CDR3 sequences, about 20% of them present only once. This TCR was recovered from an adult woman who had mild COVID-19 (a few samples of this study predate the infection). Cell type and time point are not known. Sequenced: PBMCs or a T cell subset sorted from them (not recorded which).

The DNA for the CDR3 is TGCGCCAGCAGCCAAGATGAGGGGGAGCTGTTTTTT. Translated: CASSQDEGELFF. The V call is TRBV4-1, the J call TRBJ2-2; D unresolved. This CDR3 has 12 residues. Germline V gene data show CDR1 as MGHRA and CDR2 as YSYEKL. V dropped 0 bases and J dropped 8 bases, with 4 bases sitting between them.